Below, one T cell receptor (beta chain) is given with its context. What it binds is unknown. Cell sorting via CD45RO/CCR7/CD25/CD127/CD95/CD27 was performed to obtain CD4+ naive, central memory, regulatory and stem cell-like memory cells. Populations obtained by sorting all exceeded 95% purity. The data derive from a study of beta chain features in type 1 diabetes. Study findings and constraints: TCRB CDR3 length was moderately but significantly reduced in all four CD4+ subsets of Type 1 diabetes patients.

V dropped 0 bases and J dropped 2; count of bases not matched to a gene: 4. Germline CDR1 and CDR2: MNHEY and SVGAGI. CDR3 size: 16 residues. Of the isolated RNA, all was reverse transcribed, and so the sequenced material was expressed TCRB transcripts. This table comes from immunoSEQ multiplex PCR, and its TCRdb copy is limited to in-frame clones, with some not included. This repertoire shows 120,000 to 150,000 clones, 8.5% to 12% found once; its top ten account for 1% to 1.5%. Sequencing was carried out using naive CD4+ T cells from blood. The chain combines TRBV6-5 with TRBJ2-3, with TRBD2 identical over 8 bases. This clonotype was sampled from a man younger than 30 in good health. The CDR3 spells CASSYSGTSFTDTQYF. The CDR3, as DNA: TGTGCCAGCAGTTACTCGGGGACTAGTTTCACAGATACGCAGTATTTT.